This TCR beta chain appears in the sequencing data of a study of cytomegalovirus exposure and HLA in healthy donors. Amplification used 60 Vbeta primers and 13 Jbeta primers. Only in-frame clones appear in the TCRdb table, and some are missing; sequencing was by immunoSEQ multiplex PCR. The data hold 210,000 or so clones, with about 85% observed a single time. The CDR3 is 15 amino acids. Germline CDR1 and CDR2: LGHNA and YNFKEQ. Trimming took 0 bases from V and 6 from J; bases not matched to a gene: 5. This TCR derives from a girl between 2 and 10 years old in good health and CMV-seronegative. The sample taken for sequencing was PBMCs. The chain couples TRBV4-2 to TRBJ2-7; TRBD2 aligns across 10 bases. Here the CDR3 DNA reads TGTGCCAGCAGCCAAGAATCAGGACTAGCGGCCGAGCAGTACTTC. Protein: CASSQESGLAAEQYF.